One T cell receptor (beta chain) is described in this entry. Its antigen is unidentified. This entry is derived from a study of tissue T cells after allogeneic stem cell transplantation. Points from the study as a whole: Within patients, tissue anatomy strongly shaped TCR repertoire composition.

V lost 3 bases and J lost 7, with 15 bases in between. Germline V gene data show CDR1 as KGHSH and CDR2 as LQKENI. CDR3 length: 14 amino acids. Data came from immunoSEQ multiplex PCR; TCRdb stores just in-frame clones and leaves some out. The sample yields 9,000 to 10,000 clones, approximately 53% seen once. The TCR comes from an older female donor with lung cancer. The chain carries TRBV18 and TRBJ1-1; D is unresolved. The material was tissue from the jejunum, obtained at autopsy. Here the CDR3 DNA reads TGTGCCAGCTCACCCCTGGGAGTCGGTTTTGAAGCTTTCTTT. Protein: CASSPLGVGFEAFF.